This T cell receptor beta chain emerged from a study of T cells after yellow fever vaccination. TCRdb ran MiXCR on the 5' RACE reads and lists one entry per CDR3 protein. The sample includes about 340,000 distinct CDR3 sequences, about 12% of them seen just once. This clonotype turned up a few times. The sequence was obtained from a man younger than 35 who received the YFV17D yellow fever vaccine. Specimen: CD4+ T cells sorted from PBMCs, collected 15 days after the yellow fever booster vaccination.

The CDR3 nucleotides read TGTGCCAGCAGCGTACAACAGGGTGGGCAGTTCTTC. Protein: CASSVQQGGQFF. The chain recombines TRBV7-9 with TRBJ2-1; TRBD1 is a possible D gene (6 bases). Germline CDR1 reads SEHNR; CDR2 reads FQNEAQ (reference sequence). The CDR3 totals 12 residues. V was trimmed by 5 bases and J by 12 bases, leaving 14 bases between them.